This TCR beta chain was captured in a study of technical replicates of blood from several donors. The assay was immunoSEQ multiplex PCR, and TCRdb's table has in-frame clones only and misses some. Counted here are 100,000 or so clones, 95% occurring once; the ten biggest clones make up more than 0.2%. Trimming removed 6 bases from V and 3 bases from J; junction bases left unmatched: 6. The CDR3 consists of 15 residues. The germline V gene encodes CDR1 MNHNS and CDR2 SASEGT. The sample taken for sequencing was T cells isolated from PBMCs. The V and J genes are TRBV6-1 and TRBJ2-7; 12 positions agree with TRBD2. This clonotype originated in a human donor in good health. The CDR3 region is CASSDRLAGVYEQYF. For the CDR3, the DNA is TGTGCCAGCAGCGATCGACTAGCGGGAGTCTACGAGCAGTACTTC.